This TCR beta chain stems from a study of cytomegalovirus exposure and HLA in healthy donors. Regarding the study as a whole: Despite most TCR sequences being rare, some public TCRs occurred in many donors.

This clone was counted a few times. As yet, its antigen is unknown. Both 60 Vbeta primers and 13 Jbeta primers went into the PCR. Data came from immunoSEQ multiplex PCR; TCRdb stores just in-frame clones and leaves some out. The table records 100,000 to 150,000 clones, roughly 75% of them present only once. Source material: PBMCs. This receptor was identified in a female donor in good health and CMV-seronegative.

CDR3 in DNA: TGTGCCAGCAAACTAGCGGGAGGCAACACCGGGGAGCTGTTTTTT. Translated, it gives CASKLAGGNTGELFF. The gene calls are TRBV2 and TRBJ2-2; TRBD2 agrees at 12 bases. CDR1 and CDR2 from the germline V gene are SNHLY and FYNNEI. V lost 7 bases, J lost 2 bases, and 2 bases stayed unmatched. This CDR3 region has 15 residues.